The clone carrying this T cell receptor beta chain was seen only a few times. A junction end diverges from the germline sequence, so it may reflect a read error. With a J-beta primer mix and a sample-barcoded 5' primer, a second PCR ran roughly 6 to 12 cycles. CDR3-containing paired-end reads numbering at least 2.5 million came from each sample. Using its own MiXCR run on the 5' RACE reads, TCRdb lists one record per CDR3 protein. Of more than 550,000 distinct CDR3 sequences detected, 22% appear once; the ten largest clones hold about 22%. The sample comes from a study of blood T cells in healthy people across ages. CDR1 SGHTA and CDR2 FQGNSA come from the germline V gene. The CDR3 has 14 residues.

The TCR was taken from a man aged 65 to 85 in good health. The sequenced material came from blood. J is TRBJ2-4 and V is TRBV7-2; D may be TRBD2 (5 bases). The CDR3, as DNA: TGTGCCATCAGCTTAGGACTGGATAAGAACATTCAGTACTTC. It specifies CAISLGLDKNIQYF.